Included here is one TCR beta chain sequence, with context. Its specificity is unknown. This entry comes from a study of OX40 agonist ivuxolimab in advanced cancers. Study as a whole: Treatment of patients was with ivuxolimab, an agonistic anti-OX40 (CD134) antibody. Earlier treatment with anti-PD-1, anti-PD-L1 or anti-CTLA-4 was permitted, and less than 50% had received some. General study findings and limits: Among the lowest levels of clonal expansion were found in partial responders at 0.1-3.0 mg/kg. Expanded clones were, on average, more numerous in CD8+ T cells than in CD4+.

The V gene's germline CDR1 is MNHEY and CDR2 SVGAGI. The CDR3 has 13 amino acids. Trimming left V 5 bases short and J 13 bases short, with 20 bases between. Assay used: immunoSEQ multiplex PCR; TCRdb lists only in-frame clones, some missing. There are tens of thousands of clones in the sample; 83% occur only once, and more than 1.4% lies in the top ten. This TCR was sampled from an adult with an advanced solid tumor such as melanoma, head and neck, liver or kidney cancer. This chain joins TRBV6-5 and TRBJ1-2, with D uncertain. The input for sequencing was CD4+ or CD8+ T cells sorted from blood, taken in a trial of the OX40 agonist ivuxolimab. This chain's CDR3 is CASSEARETRSTF. In nucleotides, the CDR3 is TGTGCCAGCAGTGAAGCGCGAGAAACAAGATCCACCTTC.